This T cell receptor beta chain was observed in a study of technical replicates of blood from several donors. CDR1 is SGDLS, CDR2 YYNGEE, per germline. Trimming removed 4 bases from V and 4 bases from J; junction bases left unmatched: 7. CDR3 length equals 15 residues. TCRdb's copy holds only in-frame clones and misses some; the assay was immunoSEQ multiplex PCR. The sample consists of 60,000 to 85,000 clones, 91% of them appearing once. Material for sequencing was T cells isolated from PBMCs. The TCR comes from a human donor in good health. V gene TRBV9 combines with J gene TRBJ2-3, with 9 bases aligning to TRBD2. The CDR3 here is CASSSSGRSPDTQYF. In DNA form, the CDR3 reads TGTGCCAGCAGCAGTAGCGGGAGAAGTCCAGATACGCAGTATTTT.